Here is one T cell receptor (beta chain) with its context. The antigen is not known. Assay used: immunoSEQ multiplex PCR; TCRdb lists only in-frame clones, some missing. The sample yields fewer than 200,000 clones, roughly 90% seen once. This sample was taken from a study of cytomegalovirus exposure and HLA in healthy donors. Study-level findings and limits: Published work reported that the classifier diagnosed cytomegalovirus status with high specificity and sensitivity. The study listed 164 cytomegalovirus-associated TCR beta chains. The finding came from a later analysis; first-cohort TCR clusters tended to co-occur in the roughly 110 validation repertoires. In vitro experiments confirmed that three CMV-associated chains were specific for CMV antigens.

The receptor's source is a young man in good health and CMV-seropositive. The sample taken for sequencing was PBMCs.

The CDR3 region has the DNA TGTGCCAGTAGTCGGGGGGCACAGGAGACCCAGTACTTC. Amino acids: CASSRGAQETQYF. This rearrangement joins TRBV19 to TRBJ2-5; possible D gene TRBD2, 7 bases. V was trimmed by 5 bases and J by 5 bases, leaving 12 bases between them. CDR3 length: 13 residues. CDR1 and CDR2 from the germline V gene are LNHDA and SQIVND (reference sequence).